A single sample gave rise to the 24 T cell receptor beta chains below, sequenced in a study of CXCR3-negative and CXCR3-positive naive CD8 T cells. The libraries of TRB cDNA were constructed through 5' RACE using UMI labels. TCRdb re-called the 5' RACE reads, yielding one record per CDR3 amino acid sequence without DNA. This repertoire comprises 40,000 to 45,000 distinct CDR3 sequences; its ten largest clones make up approximately 15%. The source material was memory CD8+ T cells from blood. Receptors were obtained from a human donor in good health. Some clones in this sample may be carry-over from other donors' samples.

The CDR3: CASSSLAGDRGSYEQYF. The chain combines TRBV11-3 with TRBJ2-7; the D call of TRBD1 rests on TCRdb alone, since no DNA is present to check it. There are 17 residues in the CDR3. CDR1 is SGHNT and CDR2 is YENEEA in the germline V gene.

V usage is TRBV7-3 and J usage is TRBJ2-3; absent DNA, TCRdb's TRBD1 call cannot be checked. Per germline, CDR1 SGHTA and CDR2 FQGTGA. The CDR3 is 17 amino acids. The CDR3 here is CASSRGQDLYDTDTQYF.

The chain couples TRBV29-1 to TRBJ1-1. Germline CDR1 reads SQVTM; CDR2 reads ANQGSEA. The length of the CDR3 is 13 residues. CDR3 residues: CSVEFERNTEAFF.

The V and J genes are TRBV6-2 or TRBV6-3 and TRBJ1-5. The germline gives CDR1 MNHEY, CDR2 SVGEGT. The CDR3 is 13 residues long. This chain's CDR3 is CASRHYGNQPQHF.

The rearrangement links TRBV6-5 to TRBJ1-5. CDR3 length equals 13 residues. Germline assignment: CDR1 MNHEY and CDR2 SVGAGI. Here the CDR3 reads CASSYEGNQPQHF.

The chain is built from TRBV2 and TRBJ2-7; as DNA is missing, the TRBD1 call by TCRdb cannot be tested. Germline V gene data show CDR1 as SNHLY and CDR2 as FYNNEI. The length of the CDR3 is 13 residues. CDR3 sequence: CASSEDRTYEQYF.

The chain combines TRBV7-9 with TRBJ1-3. The CDR3 length is 14 residues. Germline CDR1 reads SEHNR; CDR2 reads FQNEAQ (reference sequence). CDR3 sequence: CASRHTDSGNTIYF.

CDR3 sequence reads: CASSSLAGAYEQYF. This rearrangement joins TRBV7-8 to TRBJ2-7; TCRdb outputs TRBD2, but without DNA this stays unchecked. This CDR3 comprises 14 residues. The germline gives CDR1 SGHVS, CDR2 FQNEAQ.

CDR3 residues: CASSESVLLVPPLHF. This sequence joins TRBV10-2 and TRBJ1-6. The CDR3 length is 15 residues. In germline, CDR1 is WSHSY, CDR2 SAAADI.

This rearrangement joins TRBV30 to TRBJ2-7; TCRdb designates TRBD1, a call that cannot be tested without DNA. The CDR3 is 14 amino acids. CDR1 and CDR2 from the germline V gene are GTSNPN and SVGIG (reference sequence). The chain's CDR3 is CAWSDQDGAYEQYF.

The J gene is TRBJ2-7, the V gene TRBV9; without DNA, the TCRdb call of TRBD1 cannot be checked. This CDR3 contains 13 residues. Per the germline V gene, CDR1 is SGDLS and CDR2 is YYNGEE. The CDR3 sequence: CASSVAGTDEQYF.

This chain links TRBV4-1 with TRBJ2-1; TCRdb names TRBD2, which stays unverified in the absence of DNA. Germline V lookup: CDR1 MGHRA, CDR2 YSYEKL. The CDR3 totals 18 residues. The CDR3 sequence is CASSQVPVGRGAYNEQFF.

The chain is built from TRBV5-1 and TRBJ2-1. The CDR3 runs 13 residues. Per the germline V gene, CDR1 is SGHRS and CDR2 is YFSETQ. CDR3 residues: CASSLEGDNEQFF.

The chain carries TRBV29-1 and TRBJ2-7; TCRdb's D call, TRBD1, is unchecked because there is no DNA. Germline V gene data show CDR1 as SQVTM and CDR2 as ANQGSEA. The CDR3 is 14 amino acids. This chain's CDR3 is CSVEDGNRAYEQYF.

Judged by frequency, this clonotype is medium-sized. The chain uses TRBV6-4 and TRBJ2-3; TCRdb outputs TRBD2, but without DNA this stays unchecked. The germline CDR1 and CDR2 sequences are MRHNA and SNTAGT. The CDR3 is 16 amino acids. Here the CDR3 reads CASSDSTSGGADTQYF.

This clonotype counts as medium-sized (0.01 to 0.1%) by frequency. The chain joins TRBV7-8 to TRBJ2-3. This CDR3 spans 12 amino acids. CDR1 is SGHVS and CDR2 is FQNEAQ in the germline V gene. CDR3 region: CASSSSGDTQYF.

This chain uses TRBV10-2 with TRBJ2-2; TCRdb's D gene call, TRBD1, goes unchecked for lack of DNA. CDR3 length: 16 residues. Germline CDR1 WSHSY, CDR2 SAAADI. CDR3 sequence reads: CASSDITGTDTGELFF.

This sequence joins TRBV12-3 or TRBV12-4 and TRBJ2-5; TCRdb returns TRBD1, unconfirmable since there is no DNA. CDR3 size: 16 residues. This chain's CDR3 is CASSQTTTGPQETQYF.

V and J are TRBV7-6 and TRBJ2-2; the TCRdb D gene call, TRBD2, has no DNA to confirm it. Germline V gives CDR1 SGHVS, CDR2 FNYEAQ. CDR3 length: 16 amino acids. The CDR3 spells CASSSEAGDGTGELFF.

The chain has TRBV20-1 and TRBJ2-7; TCRdb proposes TRBD2, but this gene call is untestable without DNA. The CDR3 is 15 amino acids. Germline CDR1 reads DFQATT; CDR2 reads SNEGSKA (reference sequence). CDR3 amino acids: CSARAGSGLAYEQYF.

The rearrangement links TRBV6-2 or TRBV6-3 to TRBJ2-7; TCRdb proposes TRBD1, but this gene call is untestable without DNA. CDR1 is MNHEY, CDR2 SVGEGT, per germline. The CDR3 extends over 14 amino acids. The CDR3 region is CASSGTGSSYEQYF.

The gene calls are TRBV20-1 and TRBJ1-1; the D call from TCRdb, TRBD1, cannot be confirmed without DNA. The CDR3 has 17 amino acids. The germline gives CDR1 DFQATT, CDR2 SNEGSKA (reference sequence). The CDR3: CSATSGAGGDLGTEAFF.

This clonotype is labeled medium-sized (0.01 to 0.1%) based on frequency. The chain links TRBV14 to TRBJ2-7. The CDR3 extends over 13 amino acids. Germline CDR1 SGHDN, CDR2 FVKESK. This chain's CDR3 is CASSPSTLVEQYF.

The rearrangement joins TRBV12-3 or TRBV12-4 to TRBJ1-2; TCRdb's assignment of TRBD1 cannot be checked, as there is no DNA. This CDR3 has 13 amino acids. CDR3 residues: CASSMGQLYGYTF.